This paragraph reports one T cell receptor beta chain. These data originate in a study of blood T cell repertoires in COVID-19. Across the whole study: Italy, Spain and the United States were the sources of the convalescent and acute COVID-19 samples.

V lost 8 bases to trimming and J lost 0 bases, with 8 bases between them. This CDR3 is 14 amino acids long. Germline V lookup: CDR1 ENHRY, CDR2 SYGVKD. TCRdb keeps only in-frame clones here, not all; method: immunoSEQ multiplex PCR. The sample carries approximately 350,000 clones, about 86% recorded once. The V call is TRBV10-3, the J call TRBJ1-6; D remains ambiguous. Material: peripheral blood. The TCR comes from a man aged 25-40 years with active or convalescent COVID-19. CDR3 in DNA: TGTGCCATCTCAGGTGACTCCTATAATTCACCCCTCCACTTT. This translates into CAISGDSYNSPLHF.